This T cell receptor beta chain was found in a study of T cell responses to AZD1222 COVID-19 vaccine (dated by TCRdb to about 2021). Turning to the overall study: AZD1222 recipients with second doses at about 4 weeks or about 12 weeks were pooled, because spike-specific TCR depth and breadth did not differ between schedules. Trial participants were enrolled by age into 18-55, 56-69 and 70-plus year subgroups, with around 150, 28 and 57 TCR-sequenced participants respectively. A total of 233 trial participants underwent TCR sequencing, of whom roughly 210 had received two doses of AZD1222 and roughly 26 had received two doses of the MenACWY control vaccine.

Concerning this clone: What this receptor recognizes is not known. Base qualities are missing; no much larger clone stands one base away.

General findings and caveats noted by the study authors: A significant rise in spike-specific TCR breadth and depth was observed after two AZD1222 doses relative to day 0 and relative to MenACWY recipients. Participants were mostly white British, with more females than males. The authors suggested clonal diversity may have been underestimated. The 56-69-year group was small, and its depth increase did not reach significance, likely because of low power. CD4 TCRs associated with the vaccine covered the entire spike protein, and the dominant responses were in regions 160-218 and 743-854. Because no samples from the day 14 peak response were available, repertoires could be characterized only after the peak T cell response. Epitopes outside the regions mutated in the B.1.351 and B.1.1.7 variants were reportedly recognized by nearly half of the unique spike-specific TCRs. Conclusions about previously exposed vaccinees were limited because only 5 or 6 AZD1222 recipients were SARS-CoV-2 seropositive at baseline.

In the paper's terms, the time point label means: baseline before first vaccination. Samples from vaccinated people were obtained from the UK trials COV001 and COV002, which included a single-blind randomized controlled phase 2/3 trial of AZD1222 (ChAdOx1 nCoV-19) in healthy adults. For TCRbeta chain sequencing, PBMC samples from trial participants were taken at day 0 and at day 28 after the second dose. Cut back by 3 bases and 8 bases, the V and J ends lie 11 bases apart. As encoded in the germline V gene, CDR1 is SGDLS while CDR2 is YYNGEE. Including the terminal cysteine and phenylalanine, the CDR3 comprises 12 residues. Solely the CDR3 DNA is kept, with 36 bases framed from the first base. The CDR3 regions of human TCRbeta chains were analyzed by immunosequencing. As for the authors' bioinformatics: Repertoire TCRs were matched against a reference library of SARS-CoV-2-specific TCRs generated with the MIRA antigen-specificity platform. Breadth meant the fraction of unique TCRs that were SARS-CoV-2-associated, whereas depth meant the fraction of total T cells that were SARS-CoV-2-associated. Using the MIRA data, each spike-specific TCR was mapped to the spike region that the TCR reacts to and placed in a CD4 or CD8 class. Log10-transformed breadth and depth values were compared by one-way ANOVA with Sidak's multiple comparisons tests. Entries here come from immuneACCESS through TCRdb and include only in-frame sequences with V and J called. Some clones fail to appear in such tables; in the studies checked, an unresolved V gene covers under half of the shortfall, and the cause of the remainder is unknown. V, J and clone size derive from that table, while D and trimming were established from the DNA sequence. In this sample the table shows 99,000 or so clones, around 90% of which occur a single time. The ten largest make up roughly 2.9% of the sample.

The receptor was derived from an adult in good health. The sequencing used peripheral blood, collected on day 0 of AZD1222 vaccination. The V gene is TRBV9 and the J gene is TRBJ1-2; no D segment can be confidently identified. The bases are TGTGCCAGCAGCGGCCCCGTGGAAGGCTACACCTTC. Translation gives CASSGPVEGYTF. With the portions outside the CDR3 filled from the reference TRBV9 and TRBJ1-2 genes, the complete variable region becomes DSGVTQTPKHLITATGQRVTLRCSPRSGDLSVYWYQQSLDQGLQFLIQYYNGEERAKGNILERFSAQQFPDLHSELNLSSLELGDSALYFCASSGPVEGYTFGSGTRLTVV.